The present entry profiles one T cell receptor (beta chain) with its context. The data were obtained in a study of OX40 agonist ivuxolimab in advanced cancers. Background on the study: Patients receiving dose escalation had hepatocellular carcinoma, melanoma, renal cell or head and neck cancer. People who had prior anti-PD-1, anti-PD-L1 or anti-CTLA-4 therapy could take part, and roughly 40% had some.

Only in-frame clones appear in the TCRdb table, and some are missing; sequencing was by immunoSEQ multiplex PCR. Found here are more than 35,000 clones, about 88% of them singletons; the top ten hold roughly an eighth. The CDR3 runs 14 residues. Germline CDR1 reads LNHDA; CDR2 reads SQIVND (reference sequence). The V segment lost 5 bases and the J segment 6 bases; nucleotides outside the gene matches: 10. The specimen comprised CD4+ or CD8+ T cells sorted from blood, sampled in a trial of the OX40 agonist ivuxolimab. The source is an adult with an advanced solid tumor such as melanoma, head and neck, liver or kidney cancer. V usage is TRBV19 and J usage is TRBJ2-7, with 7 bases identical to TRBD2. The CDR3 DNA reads TGTGCCAGTAGTTGGGACTACGGATCCGGCGAGCAGTACTTC. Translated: CASSWDYGSGEQYF.